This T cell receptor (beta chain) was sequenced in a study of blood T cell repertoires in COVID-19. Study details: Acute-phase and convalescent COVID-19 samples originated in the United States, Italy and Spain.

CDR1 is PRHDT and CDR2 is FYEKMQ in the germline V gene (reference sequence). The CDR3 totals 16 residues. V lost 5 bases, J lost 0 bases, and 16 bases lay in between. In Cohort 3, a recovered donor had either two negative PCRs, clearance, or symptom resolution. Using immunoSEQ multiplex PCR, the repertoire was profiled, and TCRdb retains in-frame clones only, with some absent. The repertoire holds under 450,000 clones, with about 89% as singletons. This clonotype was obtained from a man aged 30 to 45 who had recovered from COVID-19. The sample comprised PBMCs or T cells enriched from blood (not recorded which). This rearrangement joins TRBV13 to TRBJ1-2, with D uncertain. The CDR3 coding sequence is TGTGCCAGCAGCGCGAGGAGGGTCTTTTCTAACTATGGCTACACCTTC. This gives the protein CASSARRVFSNYGYTF.